The 27 T cell receptor beta chains below were found in one sample sequenced in a study of blood T cell repertoires in COVID-19. Libraries were prepared by immunoSEQ multiplex PCR; TCRdb keeps only in-frame clonotypes and omits some of them. Of approximately 110,000 clones listed, approximately 85% are singletons. The source material was peripheral blood. The receptors shown here come from a woman aged 55-75 years with COVID-19, enrolled during active disease.

The V gene is TRBV7-3, the J gene TRBJ2-1; 8 bases align to TRBD2. The V gene end was trimmed by 5 bases and the J gene end by 9 bases; junction bases not matched to a gene: 15. CDR1 SGHTA and CDR2 FQGTGA come from the germline V gene. The CDR3 is 16 amino acids. CDR3: CASSPNLGGGVSEQFF. CDR3 nucleotide sequence: TGTGCCAGCAGCCCAAACCTCGGGGGGGGCGTCAGTGAGCAGTTCTTC.

The chain has TRBV24-1 and TRBJ1-3, with D perhaps matching TRBD1 (5 bases). This CDR3 comprises 13 residues. Germline lookup yields CDR1 KGHDR and CDR2 SFDVKD. Deletions cut 8 bases from V and 4 bases from J, with 11 bases between. The CDR3 spells CATKLGLGNTIYF. The CDR3 DNA sequence: TGTGCCACCAAGTTGGGGCTCGGAAACACCATATATTTT.

The chain is built from TRBV19 and TRBJ1-5; D remains ambiguous. The V and J ends lost 3 bases and 6 bases respectively, with 12 bases between them. Germline assignment: CDR1 LNHDA and CDR2 SQIVND (reference sequence). The CDR3 sequence is 14 residues long. The CDR3 loop reads CASSIFGRGQPQHF. CDR3 DNA sequence: TGTGCCAGTAGTATTTTCGGGCGGGGTCAGCCCCAGCATTTT.

The genes are TRBV18 and TRBJ1-1, with 8 bases lining up with TRBD1. The CDR3 loop spans 15 amino acids. After removal of 0 bases from V and 7 bases from J, the junction contained 7 bases not matched to a gene. CDR1 is KGHSH and CDR2 is LQKENI in the germline V gene. This CDR3 reads CASSPPGRGPIEAFF. CDR3 sequence (DNA): TGTGCCAGCTCACCACCCGGCAGGGGGCCGATTGAAGCTTTCTTT.

This clone has only a few counts. The chain recombines TRBV5-6 with TRBJ2-7; D is perhaps TRBD1 (5 bases). The CDR3 contains 12 residues. Germline loops: CDR1 SGHDT, CDR2 YYEEEE. Trimming stripped 3 bases from V and 5 bases from J, with 9 bases between. In DNA form, the CDR3 reads TGTGCCAGCAGCTCAGGGCCTGACGAGCAGTACTTC. This codes for CASSSGPDEQYF.

This chain uses TRBV4-1 with TRBJ2-3; 9 bases match TRBD2. The length of the CDR3 is 19 residues. After removal of 5 bases from V and 0 bases from J, the junction contained 15 bases not matched to a gene. CDR1 MGHRA and CDR2 YSYEKL come from the germline V gene. CDR3 residues: CASSEPLLAGAFSTDTQYF. CDR3 in DNA: TGCGCCAGCAGCGAACCCCTTTTAGCGGGGGCCTTTAGCACAGATACGCAGTATTTT.

The sample holds a few counts of this clone. The rearrangement joins TRBV25-1 to TRBJ2-7, with D tentatively TRBD1 (6 bases). Germline-derived CDR1 and CDR2 are MGHDK and SYGVNS. With 5 bases removed from V and 0 bases from J, the gap between germline ends came to 8 bases. This CDR3 has 13 residues. The chain's CDR3 is CASSQGTSYEQYF. CDR3 DNA: TGTGCCAGCAGTCAGGGGACCTCCTACGAGCAGTACTTC.

This chain uses TRBV21-1 with TRBJ1-1; the table's D call of TRBD1 was not tested on the DNA. TRBV21-1 is deemed a pseudogene. This CDR3 is 16 amino acids long. The CDR3 DNA follows: TGTGCCAGCAGCAAAGACCCCACAGGAGAGAACACTGAAGCTTTCTTT. Its translation is CASSKDPTGENTEAFF.

This rearrangement joins TRBV7-9 to TRBJ2-5; 7 positions agree with TRBD2. The CDR3 is 15 residues long. Germline assignment: CDR1 SEHNR and CDR2 FQNEAQ (reference sequence). V shed 5 bases, J shed 2 bases, and the junction held 8 bases outside the gene matches. CDR3 protein: CASSQLGLGQETQYF. The CDR3, as DNA: TGTGCCAGCAGCCAACTAGGACTAGGACAAGAGACCCAGTACTTC.

This chain uses TRBV12-5 with TRBJ2-2, with D maybe TRBD1 (6 bases). The V end lost 1 base, the J end lost 4 bases, and 13 bases lay between the germline ends. Germline-derived CDR1 and CDR2 are LGHNT and FRNRAP. This CDR3 has 16 residues. This chain's CDR3 is CASGLAAGAGTGELFF. Here the CDR3 DNA reads TGTGCTAGTGGTTTGGCAGCAGGGGCCGGCACCGGGGAGCTGTTTTTT.

The genes are TRBV6-5 and TRBJ1-2; 9 positions match TRBD1. The CDR3 totals 14 residues. V shed 8 bases, J shed 4 bases, and the junction held 8 bases outside the gene matches. Germline lookup yields CDR1 MNHEY and CDR2 SVGAGI. The CDR3 bases are TGTGCCAGCTCCTCGACAGGGGGAAGCTATGGCTACACCTTC. Its translation: CASSSTGGSYGYTF.

This clone was found once. This chain joins TRBV9 and TRBJ2-5; possible D gene TRBD2, 6 bases. The V and J ends lost 3 bases and 5 bases respectively, with 23 bases between them. The CDR3 loop spans 17 amino acids. CDR1 and CDR2 from the germline V gene are SGDLS and YYNGEE. Here the CDR3 reads CASSALPPTSRAETQYF. Written as DNA, the CDR3 is TGTGCCAGCAGCGCGCTGCCCCCTACTAGCAGGGCTGAGACCCAGTACTTC.

J is TRBJ2-1 and V is TRBV25-1, with 7 nucleotides matching TRBD2. The V gene end was trimmed by 3 bases and the J gene end by 13 bases; junction bases not matched to a gene: 9. Per the germline V gene, CDR1 is MGHDK and CDR2 is SYGVNS. This CDR3 is 13 amino acids long. The CDR3 is CASSDLSGGSQFF. The CDR3 DNA follows: TGTGCCAGCAGTGATTTATCCGGGGGGAGCCAGTTCTTC.

The CDR3 DNA reads as TGTGCCAGCAGTTACTTAAGCAGGGGCCACGAGCAGTACTTC. Translated, it gives CASSYLSRGHEQYF. The gene calls are TRBV6-5 and TRBJ2-7; weak D call: TRBD1 (6 bases). V was trimmed by 1 base and J by 5 bases, leaving 12 bases between them. Per the germline V gene, CDR1 is MNHEY and CDR2 is SVGAGI. The CDR3 has 14 amino acids.

This chain joins TRBV6-5 and TRBJ1-2; 9 bases map to TRBD1. This CDR3 is built from 13 residues. Germline assignment: CDR1 MNHEY and CDR2 SVGAGI. The V and J ends lost 7 bases and 7 bases, in that order; junction bases with no gene match: 7. CDR3 DNA sequence: TGTGCCAGCATCTGGGACAGGGTTGGTGGCTACACCTTC. Its translation is CASIWDRVGGYTF.

V and J are TRBV6-2 or TRBV6-3 and TRBJ1-3; 8 nucleotides align to TRBD1. Germline assignment: CDR1 MNHEY and CDR2 SVGEGT. The trim removed 5 bases at V and 1 base at J, leaving 7 bases unmatched. The CDR3 length is 16 residues. CDR3 coding DNA: TGTGCCAGCAGTGCCCACAGGGGGGTGTCTGGAAACACCATATATTTT. Its translation is CASSAHRGVSGNTIYF.

This chain uses TRBV10-3 with TRBJ1-4; D possibly corresponds to TRBD1 (5 bases). The V and J ends lost 6 bases and 7 bases respectively, with 18 bases between them. CDR1 and CDR2 from the germline V gene are ENHRY and SYGVKD. CDR3 length: 15 residues. This CDR3 reads CAISATREGREKLFF. CDR3 sequence (DNA): TGTGCCATCAGCGCTACCAGGGAGGGTCGTGAAAAACTGTTTTTT.

The chain joins TRBV7-9 to TRBJ2-3; 8 bases are a match to TRBD2. Germline V gives CDR1 SEHNR, CDR2 FQNEAQ (reference sequence). The CDR3 sequence is 17 residues long. Losses at the gene ends were 5 bases for V and 0 bases for J; bases not matched to a gene: 10. The CDR3 protein is CASSRESAGVSTDTQYF. CDR3 bases: TGTGCCAGCAGCCGAGAGTCAGCGGGGGTAAGCACAGATACGCAGTATTTT.

This chain joins TRBV7-8 and TRBJ1-1; D is uncertain. Germline CDR1 reads SGHVS; CDR2 reads FQNEAQ. V lost 2 bases to trimming and J lost 3 bases, with 13 bases between them. The CDR3 is made up of 15 amino acids. The CDR3 region has the DNA TGTGCCAGCAGCTTATTAGTAAGTGTATACACTGAAGCTTTCTTT. Protein product: CASSLLVSVYTEAFF.

The gene calls are TRBV3-1 (or the pseudogene TRBV3-2) and TRBJ2-2, with a tentative D call TRBD2 (5 bases). Germline-derived CDR1 and CDR2 are LGHDT and YNNKEL (reference sequence). V lost 0 bases, J lost 8 bases, and 16 bases lay in between. CDR3 length equals 16 residues. The CDR3 protein is CASSQDSTWAGGELFF. As DNA, the CDR3 is TGTGCCAGCAGCCAAGATTCGACTTGGGCGGGTGGGGAGCTGTTTTTT.

This clone showed up just once. The chain is built from TRBV19 and TRBJ2-7; a possible D gene is TRBD1 (6 bases). The CDR3 runs 14 residues. Germline V gene sequence: CDR1 LNHDA, CDR2 SQIVND (reference sequence). V was trimmed by 3 bases and J by 3 bases, leaving 12 bases between them. The CDR3 region is CASSISRGVYEQYF. The CDR3 bases are TGTGCCAGTAGTATCTCCAGGGGAGTCTACGAGCAGTACTTC. The entire variable domain, with the rest obtained from reference TRBV19 and TRBJ2-7, is as follows: DGGITQSPKYLFRKEGQNVTLSCEQNLNHDAMYWYRQDPGQGLRLIYYSQIVNDFQKGDIAEGYSVSREKKESFPLTVTSAQKNPTAFYLCASSISRGVYEQYFGPGTRLTVT.

This chain uses TRBV6-5 with TRBJ1-1; possible D gene TRBD1, 5 bases. Trimming removed 4 bases from V and 4 bases from J, with 13 bases in between. Germline-derived CDR1 and CDR2 are MNHEY and SVGAGI. This CDR3 has 14 residues. Here the CDR3 reads CASSWGRDRTEAFF. For the CDR3, the DNA is TGTGCCAGCAGTTGGGGCAGGGATCGCACTGAAGCTTTCTTT.

The rearrangement uses TRBV18 and TRBJ1-5, with 8 bases aligning to TRBD1. The junction had 10 bases not matched to a gene; V was cut back by 3 bases and J by 6 bases. There are 16 residues in the CDR3. The germline V gene has CDR1 KGHSH and CDR2 LQKENI. The CDR3 protein is CASSPGAGQVRQPQHF. CDR3 nucleotides: TGTGCCAGCTCACCCGGCGCGGGACAGGTTCGTCAGCCCCAGCATTTT. Using reference TRBV18 and TRBJ1-5 for the parts outside the CDR3, the full variable domain is NAGVMQNPRHLVRRRGQEARLRCSPMKGHSHVYWYRQLPEEGLKFMVYLQKENIIDESGMPKERFSAEFPKEGPSILRIQQVVRGDSAAYFCASSPGAGQVRQPQHFGDGTRLSIL.

In this sample, this clone turned up once. The CDR3 region is CASSFRVTGMGTEAFF. In nucleotides, the CDR3 is TGTGCCAGCAGCTTTAGGGTGACAGGGATGGGAACTGAAGCTTTCTTT. The rearrangement joins TRBV11-2 to TRBJ1-1; TRBD1 matches 7 bases. This CDR3 is built from 16 residues. V lost 3 bases and J lost 5; bases outside the gene matches: 12. Germline V gives CDR1 SGHAT, CDR2 FQNNGV. The full variable domain, in which reference TRBV11-2 and TRBJ1-1 provide the parts outside the CDR3, is EAGVAQSPRYKIIEKRQSVAFWCNPISGHATLYWYQQILGQGPKLLIQFQNNGVVDDSQLPKDRFSAERLKGVDSTLKIQPAKLEDSAVYLCASSFRVTGMGTEAFFGQGTRLTVV.

V gene TRBV7-2 combines with J gene TRBJ2-7, with a weak D call TRBD2 (6 bases). CDR1 SGHTA and CDR2 FQGNSA come from the germline V gene. The CDR3 has 17 amino acids. V lost 7 bases and J 0 bases, leaving 22 bases between the germline ends. The CDR3 sequence: CASTPGFGRGSSYEQYF. In DNA form, the CDR3 reads TGTGCCAGCACCCCGGGGTTCGGGAGAGGGAGCTCCTACGAGCAGTACTTC. Full variable domain (missing parts from reference TRBV7-2 and TRBJ2-7): GAGVSQSPSNKVTEKGKDVELRCDPISGHTALYWYRQSLGQGLEFLIYFQGNSAPDKSGLPSDRFSAERTGGSVSTLTIQRTQQEDSAVYLCASTPGFGRGSSYEQYFGPGTRLTVT.

The chain joins TRBV9 to TRBJ1-1; no definite D call. The CDR3 has 15 amino acids. V was clipped by 4 bases and J by 6 bases, with 19 bases between them. Germline assignment: CDR1 SGDLS and CDR2 YYNGEE. Written as DNA, the CDR3 is TGTGCCAGCAGCAGCCCCGGAGCCTCTGGCGCTGAAGCTTTCTTT. It translates to CASSSPGASGAEAFF.

The genes are TRBV11-1 and TRBJ1-4; the match to TRBD1 covers 11 bases. The CDR3 runs to 14 residues. The V gene's germline CDR1 is SGHAT and CDR2 FQDESV (reference sequence). The V segment lost 5 bases and the J segment 7 bases; nucleotides outside the gene matches: 3. This CDR3 reads CASSPGTGGEKLFF. Written as DNA, the CDR3 is TGTGCCAGCAGCCCCGGGACAGGGGGTGAAAAACTGTTTTTT.